This TCR beta chain derives from a study of T cells in Graves' hyperthyroidism and ophthalmopathy (dated by TCRdb to between 2017 and 2020). With regard to the full study: Peripheral blood samples were taken at the time of initial diagnosis, prior to any treatment. To identify distinguishing TCR V-J signatures, a discovery cohort of around 100 patients was used, comprising 43 with Graves' ophthalmopathy and around 57 with stable Graves' hyperthyroidism. An independent validation cohort of around 19 hyperthyroidism patients and 17 patients who later progressed to ophthalmopathy tested prospective prediction of ophthalmopathy. The 95 to 100 discovery patients were randomly split 7:3 into training and test sets. The study also compared thyroid tissue and blood T-cell repertoires from about six Graves' hyperthyroidism patients. Following sampling, methimazole starting at 30 mg daily was given to hyperthyroidism patients, and high-dose intravenous methylprednisolone was given to ophthalmopathy patients. TCR Vbeta CDR3 sequencing of approximately 140 peripheral blood samples (fewer than 45 ophthalmopathy, 75 to 85 hyperthyroidism and around 17 progressor patients) is reported in the paper. The full study reports these points: Most expanded thyroid clonotypes (frequency above 0.001) were also detected in blood, a finding suggesting that blood repertoires may reflect thyroid immune responses. A 13 V-J signature model separated ophthalmopathy from stable hyperthyroidism, with roughly 88% sensitivity and 81.08% specificity in cross-validation and 80%/75% in testing. During validation, the model predicted progression to ophthalmopathy a median of about 6.5 months ahead of onset, with around 71% sensitivity and 72.22% specificity. Sample size was not statistically predetermined, and investigators were not blinded to group allocation.

Stable Graves' hyperthyroidism was defined as no progression to ophthalmopathy during 18 months of follow-up. The hyperthyroidism patients were between 18 and 65 years old and newly diagnosed, with a disease duration of less than 2 months. The study excluded patients with uncontrolled infections, other autoimmune diseases, pregnancy or lactation. Clinical symptoms, serum thyroxine and TRAb, thyroid ultrasound, and orbital computed tomography formed the basis for the diagnoses. Ficoll-Paque density gradient centrifugation was used to isolate PBMCs from approximately 10 ml of fresh peripheral blood. Trizol reagent was used to extract total RNA, and RNA quality was then checked on an Agilent 2100 Bioanalyzer. The TCR beta CDR3 regions were amplified from RNA transcripts. For the first round of RT-PCR on the TCR CDR3, the HTBI primer set was used together with the Qiagen OneStep RT-PCR kit. Libraries were constructed in a second round of multiplex PCR, after which size selection and purification were carried out. Sequencing of the libraries was done on an Illumina HiSeq2000 using paired-end 100 bp reads. As for the authors' bioinformatics: SOAPnuke was used to process the raw data, with reads discarded if the reads contained adapters or uncalled bases, had a mean Phred below 15, or lacked an exact constant-primer or identifier match. High-quality paired reads were merged using COPE v1.2.5, and each unique nucleotide sequence was defined as a clonotype. MiTCR v1.1 was used to align the clonotypes against IMGT TRBV, TRBD and TRBJ reference segments. Analysis was restricted to V-J combinations with a frequency above 0.0001, which covered roughly 99% of repertoires. The TCS score was defined as the ratio of F50 (clonal expansion) to E x V (chaos), calculated using BLOSUM62-based TCRdist between CDR3 peptides within each V-J. Welch's t-statistics and random forest reduced some 510 V-J features to about 12, which were used in a naive Bayes classifier (R e1071). TCRdb's own reprocessing of the public reads used fastp at Q25 and MiXCR and kept productive beta chains. CDR3 protein duplicates are merged, each entry listing the most common genes and DNA. The V and J calls and clone size come from TCRdb's table, not from the authors' own analysis. For this sample the table gives approximately 510,000 distinct CDR3 sequences, of which 20% were detected only once. In total, the top ten clones hold around 27% of the sample.

The germline V gene supplies CDR1 MDHEN and CDR2 SYDVKM. Its CDR3 holds 17 amino acids, cysteine through phenylalanine. The CDR3 DNA has 51 bases and is translated from base 1. V lost 3 bases and J lost 2 bases; the stretch between them is 17 bases long. For this clonotype: Its target antigen remains unknown. Base qualities are not recorded, but no much larger clone differs from it by a single base.

Sequenced input: blood. This chain joins TRBV28 to TRBJ1-5; there is no confident call for the D gene. This sequence was found in a man younger than 35 with Graves' hyperthyroidism. The nucleotide sequence is given as TGTGCCAGCAGTTTGCTAGGGTTTATGTTGGGCAATCAGCCCCAGCATTTT. Its translation reads: CASSLLGFMLGNQPQHF.